The next 21 T cell receptor beta chains were all read from a single sample in a study of blood T cell repertoires in COVID-19. Sequencing used immunoSEQ multiplex PCR; TCRdb keeps in-frame clones, though not all of them. Here the sample spans around 260,000 clones, around 85% being singletons. The sequenced material came from peripheral blood. Receptors were obtained from a human donor with COVID-19, enrolled during active disease. The donor label of this sample is uncertain.

This chain joins TRBV5-4 and TRBJ2-2, with TRBD1 matching 8 bases. CDR1 SGHNT and CDR2 YYREEE come from the germline V gene (reference sequence). This CDR3 contains 17 residues. The V gene end was trimmed by 2 bases and the J gene end by 1 base; junction bases not matched to a gene: 7. CDR3 DNA: TGTGCCAGCAGCTTTGGGACAGGTTTATGGAACACCGGGGAGCTGTTTTTT. Amino acid sequence: CASSFGTGLWNTGELFF.

Only a few counts were recorded for this clone. The V call is TRBV5-6, the J call TRBJ2-3; TRBD2 matches 7 bases. V trimming: 3 bases; J trimming: 2 bases; junction bases outside the gene matches: 9. CDR3 size: 16 residues. Per the germline V gene, CDR1 is SGHDT and CDR2 is YYEEEE. The CDR3 coding sequence is TGTGCCAGCAGCTCCACCGGGACTACAACCACAGATACGCAGTATTTT. Its protein is CASSSTGTTTTDTQYF.

This clone appeared a single time. The V gene is TRBV18, the J gene TRBJ2-5; 8 bases agree with TRBD1. The CDR3 spans 15 residues. Germline V gene data show CDR1 as KGHSH and CDR2 as LQKENI. Trimming cost V 4 bases and J 0 bases; bases outside gene matches: 4. This CDR3 is CASSRETGDQETQYF. The CDR3 nucleotides read TGTGCCAGCTCACGAGAGACAGGGGACCAAGAGACCCAGTACTTC.

The chain employs TRBV28 and TRBJ2-1; 7 nucleotides line up with TRBD2. Looked up from germline, CDR1 is MDHEN and CDR2 is SYDVKM. The J segment lost 7 bases and the V segment lost 8 bases, leaving 14 bases of the junction unmatched. The CDR3 covers 15 residues. CDR3 bases: TGTGCCAGCGGGAGGGGTCGGGCTCTCGGTAATGAGCAGTTCTTC. It specifies CASGRGRALGNEQFF.

The J gene is TRBJ2-3, the V gene TRBV10-3, with 13 bases aligning to TRBD2. Germline-derived CDR1 and CDR2 are ENHRY and SYGVKD. The CDR3 is 18 amino acids. With V trimmed by 5 bases and J by 3 bases, 11 bases remained unmatched. Written as DNA, the CDR3 is TGTGCCATCAGTACCGGACTAGCGGGAGACAGTAGTACAGATACGCAGTATTTT. Protein sequence: CAISTGLAGDSSTDTQYF.

This clone was counted once. The V call is TRBV3-1 (or the pseudogene TRBV3-2), the J call TRBJ2-1; D is perhaps TRBD2 (5 bases). V gave up 6 bases and J gave up 0 bases, with 12 bases separating them. This CDR3 spans 15 amino acids. Germline CDR1 and CDR2: LGHDT and YNNKEL (reference sequence). CDR3 in DNA: TGTGCCAGCAGTCCCGACTATAGCTCCTACAATGAGCAGTTCTTC. Residues: CASSPDYSSYNEQFF.

The V gene is TRBV7-3, the J gene TRBJ2-1; TRBD1 matches 9 bases. Germline V gives CDR1 SGHTA, CDR2 FQGTGA. The CDR3 has 15 amino acids. V gave up 5 bases and J gave up 3 bases; unmatched junction bases: 5. In DNA form, the CDR3 reads TGTGCCAGCAGCCCAACGGGACAGGGCTACAATGAGCAGTTCTTC. Its translation: CASSPTGQGYNEQFF.

This clone has a handful of counts. The V gene is TRBV11-3, the J gene TRBJ2-5; 13 positions match TRBD2. CDR1 is SGHNT, CDR2 YENEEA, per germline. J was trimmed by 5 bases and V by 5 bases; bases with no gene match: 5. This CDR3 contains 15 residues. The CDR3 loop reads CASSPGTSGEETQYF. DNA for the CDR3: TGTGCCAGCAGCCCCGGGACTAGCGGGGAGGAGACCCAGTACTTC.

DNA for the CDR3: TGTGCCAGCATATTTTCTGCCGGACAGTTTGAAGCTTTCTTT. This translates into CASIFSAGQFEAFF. The genes are TRBV28 and TRBJ1-1; weak D call: TRBD1 (6 bases). The CDR3 spans 14 residues. Germline assignment: CDR1 MDHEN and CDR2 SYDVKM. Deletions cut 7 bases from V and 7 bases from J, with 19 bases between.

CDR3 in DNA: TGTGCCAGCAGCGTTAGTGTAATGGGCAGCGGGAGCCAAGATGAGCAGTTCTTC. Amino acids: CASSVSVMGSGSQDEQFF. The chain carries TRBV9 and TRBJ2-1; TRBD2 agrees at 8 bases. The germline V gene encodes CDR1 SGDLS and CDR2 YYNGEE. The CDR3 has 18 amino acids. With 2 bases clipped from V and 8 bases from J, the junction kept 18 bases outside the gene matches.

CDR3 nucleotide sequence: TGTGCTAGTGGTCCATCGGACCGAGGGCGCAATCAGCCCCAGCATTTT. This encodes CASGPSDRGRNQPQHF. The V and J genes are TRBV12-5 and TRBJ1-5, with D uncertain. This CDR3 region has 16 residues. The ends were cut back, 5 bases at V and 2 bases at J, with 16 bases in the middle. Germline lookup yields CDR1 LGHNT and CDR2 FRNRAP.

Note on this clone: Different DNA sequences within this sample yield the same CDR3. The chain uses TRBV6-1 and TRBJ1-1; D gene unclear. This CDR3 is built from 13 residues. V shed 1 base and J shed 1 base, with 4 bases lying between them. Germline CDR1 is MNHNS and CDR2 is SASEGT. Here the CDR3 reads CASSEGRNTEAFF. CDR3 DNA sequence: TGTGCCAGCAGTGAAGGCAGGAACACTGAAGCTTTCTTT.

In this sample, this clone turned up a few times. V and J are TRBV14 and TRBJ2-3; TRBD2 matches 7 bases. Germline V gene lookup returns CDR1 SGHDN and CDR2 FVKESK. CDR3 length: 16 residues. V lost 3 bases to trimming and J lost 2 bases; unmatched junction nucleotides: 8. CDR3 region: CASSHAWRGTTDTQYF. CDR3 DNA sequence: TGTGCCAGCAGCCATGCGTGGCGGGGGACCACAGATACGCAGTATTTT.

The chain recombines TRBV7-2 with TRBJ1-2; D perhaps matches TRBD1 (5 bases). Germline assignment: CDR1 SGHTA and CDR2 FQGNSA. The CDR3 covers 13 residues. The germline V and J ends were trimmed by 2 bases and 3 bases, with 7 bases remaining between them. Here the CDR3 reads CASSLQTDYGYTF. In nucleotides, the CDR3 is TGTGCCAGCAGCTTACAGACAGACTATGGCTACACCTTC.

This chain joins TRBV18 and TRBJ1-1; D might be TRBD1 (6 bases). Germline V CDR1 and CDR2: KGHSH, LQKENI. The CDR3 is 11 residues long. With 6 bases removed from V and 7 bases from J, the gap between germline ends came to 9 bases. Written as DNA, the CDR3 is TGTGCCAGCTCCACAGGGTATGAAGCTTTCTTT. It encodes CASSTGYEAFF.

J is TRBJ2-6 and V is TRBV5-1; 7 positions match TRBD1. V shed 2 bases, J shed 2 bases, and the junction held 1 base outside the gene matches. Looked up from germline, CDR1 is SGHRS and CDR2 is YFSETQ. The CDR3 has 15 amino acids. CDR3 DNA: TGCGCCAGCAGCTTCACAGGGGCTGGGGCCAACGTCCTGACTTTC. Its protein is CASSFTGAGANVLTF.

This sequence joins TRBV10-3 and TRBJ1-3; 7 nucleotides align to TRBD1. The V and J ends lost 7 bases and 0 bases, in that order; junction bases with no gene match: 6. Germline V gene data show CDR1 as ENHRY and CDR2 as SYGVKD. The CDR3 loop spans 15 amino acids. The CDR3 loop is CAINLAGGSGNTIYF. CDR3 sequence (DNA): TGTGCCATCAATCTCGCAGGGGGCTCTGGAAACACCATATATTTT.

The chain recombines TRBV10-3 with TRBJ1-2; the D gene is possibly TRBD1 (5 bases). The CDR3 is 14 amino acids. Deletions cut 3 bases from V and 3 bases from J, with 11 bases between. Germline V CDR1 and CDR2: ENHRY, SYGVKD. The CDR3 DNA sequence: TGTGCCATCAGTGATTCCAGGGATCACTATGGCTACACCTTC. Translation gives CAISDSRDHYGYTF.

The genes are TRBV18 and TRBJ1-1; TRBD1 matches 9 bases. Germline V gene data show CDR1 as KGHSH and CDR2 as LQKENI. The V segment lost 0 bases and the J segment 5 bases; nucleotides outside the gene matches: 7. This CDR3 contains 16 residues. The CDR3 sequence: CASSPPLGTGWTEAFF. CDR3 bases: TGTGCCAGCTCACCACCCCTTGGGACAGGGTGGACTGAAGCTTTCTTT.

The chain combines TRBV9 with TRBJ2-1; D is undetermined. The CDR3 runs to 15 residues. V was trimmed by 0 bases and J by 1 base, leaving 8 bases between them. The V gene's germline CDR1 is SGDLS and CDR2 YYNGEE. The CDR3 protein is CASSVGAGSYNEQFF. Here the CDR3 DNA reads TGTGCCAGCAGCGTAGGAGCCGGTTCCTACAATGAGCAGTTCTTC.

The chain employs TRBV7-9 and TRBJ1-2; maybe TRBD1 (6 bases). Trimming left V 3 bases short and J 0 bases short, with 17 bases between. The germline CDR1 and CDR2 sequences are SEHNR and FQNEAQ (reference sequence). This CDR3 is 17 amino acids long. The DNA for the CDR3 is TGTGCCAGCAGCTTTCCGGGACACCCGTTAGCTAACTATGGCTACACCTTC. Translation gives CASSFPGHPLANYGYTF.